This T cell receptor beta chain stems from a study of T cells after somatic rescue of genetic block. CDR3 length: 17 residues. The germline CDR1 and CDR2 sequences are KGHSH and LQKENI. V lost 3 bases and J lost 2, with 20 bases in between. This clone was counted between two and nine times. Libraries were prepared by immunoSEQ multiplex PCR; TCRdb keeps only in-frame clonotypes and omits some of them. This table holds 12,000 to 15,000 clones, about three quarters found once. This TCR was sampled from a young man. V and J are TRBV18 and TRBJ2-7; D might be TRBD1 (6 bases). What was sequenced was peripheral blood mononuclear cells (PBMCs). The CDR3 bases are TGTGCCAGCTCACCGAACAGGGCCACTTTGGGGACCTACGAGCAGTACTTC. It yields the protein CASSPNRATLGTYEQYF.